The 9 T cell receptor beta chains below were found in one sample sequenced in a study of OX40 agonist ivuxolimab in advanced cancers. Profiled with immunoSEQ multiplex PCR; TCRdb holds only in-frame clones, not every one. The repertoire consists of some 60,000 clones, with about 90% occurring once and the leading ten covering 13% to 15%. Sequences were derived from CD4+ or CD8+ T cells sorted from blood, sampled in a trial of the OX40 agonist ivuxolimab. These receptors came from an adult with an advanced solid tumor such as melanoma, head and neck, liver or kidney cancer.

V usage is TRBV6-5 and J usage is TRBJ2-7; 9 bases agree with TRBD1. Trimming at V came to 6 bases and at J to 5 bases, leaving 8 bases not matched to a gene. The CDR3 is 14 residues long. Germline V gene sequence: CDR1 MNHEY, CDR2 SVGAGI. The DNA of the CDR3 is TGTGCCAGCAGCCCACAGGGGGCTCTGAACGAGCAGTACTTC. Amino acid sequence: CASSPQGALNEQYF.

V is TRBV5-6 and J is TRBJ2-3; 12 bases align to TRBD1. Germline V gene data show CDR1 as SGHDT and CDR2 as YYEEEE. The J segment lost 8 bases and the V segment lost 4 bases, leaving 8 bases of the junction unmatched. The CDR3 consists of 15 residues. The CDR3 reads CASSPQGQGASTQYF. The DNA of the CDR3 is TGTGCCAGCAGCCCACAGGGACAGGGGGCGAGTACGCAGTATTTT. Full variable domain (outside the CDR3, taken from reference TRBV5-6 and TRBJ2-3): DAGVTQSPTHLIKTRGQQVTLRCSPKSGHDTVSWYQQALGQGPQFIFQYYEEEERQRGNFPDRFSGHQFPNYSSELNVNALLLGDSALYLCASSPQGQGASTQYFGPGTRLTVL.

The rearrangement links TRBV7-3 to TRBJ1-1; TRBD1 matches at 12 bases. The germline CDR1 and CDR2 sequences are SGHTA and FQGTGA. V shed 8 bases, J shed 6 bases, and the junction held 10 bases outside the gene matches. The CDR3 covers 15 residues. CDR3: CASQRDRGHGAEAFF. The CDR3 bases are TGTGCCAGCCAAAGGGACAGGGGGCATGGCGCTGAAGCTTTCTTT. Combining the CDR3 with reference TRBV7-3 and TRBJ1-1 gives the whole variable domain GAGVSQTPSNKVTEKGKYVELRCDPISGHTALYWYRQSLGQGPEFLIYFQGTGAADDSGLPNDRFFAVRPEGSVSTLKIQRTERGDSAVYLCASQRDRGHGAEAFFGQGTRLTVV.

The rearrangement links TRBV27 to TRBJ2-7; 8 nucleotides line up with TRBD1. The CDR3 extends over 16 amino acids. V was pared by 2 bases and J by 2 bases, with 8 bases of the junction left unmatched. Germline lookup yields CDR1 MNHEY and CDR2 SMNVEV (reference sequence). Written as DNA, the CDR3 is TGTGCCAGCAGTTTACGGCGTTCGGGACAGGCCTACGAGCAGTACTTC. Translated: CASSLRRSGQAYEQYF.

V is TRBV14 and J is TRBJ2-7; maybe TRBD2 (5 bases). Trimming stripped 1 base from V and 11 bases from J, with 12 bases between. The CDR3 runs to 12 residues. CDR1 is SGHDN and CDR2 is FVKESK in the germline V gene. This CDR3 reads CASSQVGRRKYF. The CDR3 DNA reads TGTGCCAGCAGCCAAGTGGGCAGGAGGAAGTACTTC.

This chain uses TRBV5-6 with TRBJ2-3; D call uncertain. This CDR3 spans 14 amino acids. The ends were cut back, 2 bases at V and 5 bases at J, with 12 bases in the middle. Germline loops: CDR1 SGHDT, CDR2 YYEEEE. CDR3 sequence (DNA): TGTGCCAGCAGCTTATTACTACCAGGAGATACGCAGTATTTT. As protein: CASSLLLPGDTQYF. The entire variable domain, with the rest obtained from reference TRBV5-6 and TRBJ2-3, is as follows: DAGVTQSPTHLIKTRGQQVTLRCSPKSGHDTVSWYQQALGQGPQFIFQYYEEEERQRGNFPDRFSGHQFPNYSSELNVNALLLGDSALYLCASSLLLPGDTQYFGPGTRLTVL.

This rearrangement joins TRBV6-6 to TRBJ1-5; the D gene is possibly TRBD1 (6 bases). The V end was cut by 2 bases, the J end by 0 bases, with 11 bases between. From germline, CDR1 is MNHNY and CDR2 SVGAGI (reference sequence). This CDR3 has 16 amino acids. The CDR3 sequence: CASSYADRYSNQPQHF. The CDR3 DNA reads as TGTGCCAGCAGTTACGCAGACAGGTATAGCAATCAGCCCCAGCATTTT.

The J gene is TRBJ2-1, the V gene TRBV11-2; TRBD1 aligns across 7 bases. Germline V gene sequence: CDR1 SGHAT, CDR2 FQNNGV. The CDR3 has 15 amino acids. The ends lost 0 bases at V and 7 bases at J; junction bases unmatched: 6. In DNA, the CDR3 is TGTGCCAGCAGCTTAGATGGGACAGTTGCTAATGAGCAGTTCTTC. This sequence encodes CASSLDGTVANEQFF.

CDR3 DNA sequence: TGCGCCAGCAGCCAAGAGGGGCAGGGCCTCTATGGCTACACCTTC. Protein: CASSQEGQGLYGYTF. The chain combines TRBV4-3 with TRBJ1-2; tentative D call: TRBD1 (5 bases). The CDR3 is 15 amino acids. In germline, CDR1 is LGHNA, CDR2 YSLEER. V shed 0 bases and J shed 4 bases, with 12 bases lying between them.